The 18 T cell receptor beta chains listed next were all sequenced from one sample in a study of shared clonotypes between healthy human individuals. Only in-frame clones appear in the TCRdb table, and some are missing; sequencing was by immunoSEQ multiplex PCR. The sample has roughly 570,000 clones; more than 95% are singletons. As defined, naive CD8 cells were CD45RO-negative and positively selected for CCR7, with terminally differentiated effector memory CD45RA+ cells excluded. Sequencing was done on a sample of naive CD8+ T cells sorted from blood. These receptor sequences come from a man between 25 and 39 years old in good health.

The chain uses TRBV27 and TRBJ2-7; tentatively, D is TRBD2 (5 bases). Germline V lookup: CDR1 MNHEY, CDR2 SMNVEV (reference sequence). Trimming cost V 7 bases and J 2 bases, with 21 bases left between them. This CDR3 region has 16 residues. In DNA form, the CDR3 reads TGTGCCAGCACTTTTGTTATGGACCGGGAAACCTACGAGCAGTACTTC. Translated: CASTFVMDRETYEQYF.

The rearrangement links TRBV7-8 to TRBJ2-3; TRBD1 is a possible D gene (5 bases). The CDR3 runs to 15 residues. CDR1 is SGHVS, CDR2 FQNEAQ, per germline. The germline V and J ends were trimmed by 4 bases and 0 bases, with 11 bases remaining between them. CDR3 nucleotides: TGTGCCAGCAGCTCCCGACAGAAAAGCACAGATACGCAGTATTTT. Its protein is CASSSRQKSTDTQYF.

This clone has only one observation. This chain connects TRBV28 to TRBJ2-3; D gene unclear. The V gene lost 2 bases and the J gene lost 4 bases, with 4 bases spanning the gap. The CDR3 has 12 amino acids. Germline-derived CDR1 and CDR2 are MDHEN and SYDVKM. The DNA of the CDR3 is TGTGCCAGCAGTTTAACGGCAGATACGCAGTATTTT. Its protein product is CASSLTADTQYF.

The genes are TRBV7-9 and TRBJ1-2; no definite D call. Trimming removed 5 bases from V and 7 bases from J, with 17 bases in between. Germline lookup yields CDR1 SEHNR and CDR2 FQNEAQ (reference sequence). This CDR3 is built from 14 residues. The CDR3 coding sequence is TGTGCCAGCAGCCTAGGCGGACCGCCGGGTGGCTACACCTTC. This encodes CASSLGGPPGGYTF.

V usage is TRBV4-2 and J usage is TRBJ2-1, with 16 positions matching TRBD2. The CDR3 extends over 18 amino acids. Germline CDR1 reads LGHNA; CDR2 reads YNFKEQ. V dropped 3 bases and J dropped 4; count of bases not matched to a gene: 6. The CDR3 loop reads CASSHAPGLAGGYNEQFF. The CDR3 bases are TGTGCCAGCAGCCACGCTCCGGGACTAGCGGGAGGGTACAATGAGCAGTTCTTC.

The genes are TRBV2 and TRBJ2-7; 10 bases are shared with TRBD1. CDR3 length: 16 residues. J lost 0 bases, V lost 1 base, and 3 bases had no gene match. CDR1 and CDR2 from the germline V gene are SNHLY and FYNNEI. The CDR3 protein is CASSEGRTGGSYEQYF. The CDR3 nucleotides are TGTGCCAGCAGTGAAGGGCGGACAGGGGGCTCCTACGAGCAGTACTTC.

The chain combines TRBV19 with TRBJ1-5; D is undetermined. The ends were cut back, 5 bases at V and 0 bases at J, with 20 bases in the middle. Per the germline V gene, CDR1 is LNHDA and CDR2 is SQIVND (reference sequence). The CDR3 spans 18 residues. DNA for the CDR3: TGTGCCAGTAGTTCGCGAAGCCTGAGGTGGGTTAGCAATCAGCCCCAGCATTTT. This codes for CASSSRSLRWVSNQPQHF.

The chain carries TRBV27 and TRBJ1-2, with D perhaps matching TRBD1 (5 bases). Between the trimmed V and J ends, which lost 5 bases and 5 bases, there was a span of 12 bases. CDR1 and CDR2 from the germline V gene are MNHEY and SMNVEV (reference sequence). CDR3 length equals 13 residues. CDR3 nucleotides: TGTGCCAGCAGTCGTGACAGCCTATATGGCTACACCTTC. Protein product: CASSRDSLYGYTF.

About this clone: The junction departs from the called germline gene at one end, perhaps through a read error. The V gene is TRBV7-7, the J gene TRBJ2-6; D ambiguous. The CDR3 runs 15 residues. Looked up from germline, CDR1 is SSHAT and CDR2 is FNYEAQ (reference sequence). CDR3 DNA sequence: TGTGCTAGCAGCCCCAGTAGTACTGGGGCCAACGTCCTGACTTTC. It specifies CASSPSSTGANVLTF.

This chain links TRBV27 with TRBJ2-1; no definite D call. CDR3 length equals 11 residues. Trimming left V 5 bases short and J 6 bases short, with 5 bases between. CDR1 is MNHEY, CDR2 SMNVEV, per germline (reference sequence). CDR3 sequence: CASSTRNEQFF. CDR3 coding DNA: TGTGCCAGCAGTACCCGCAATGAGCAGTTCTTC.

The CDR3 here is CSVSGTANYGYTF. DNA of the CDR3: TGCAGCGTTTCCGGGACAGCTAACTATGGCTACACCTTC. The chain employs TRBV29-1 and TRBJ1-2, with 7 bases matching TRBD1. Germline values: CDR1 SQVTM, CDR2 ANQGSEA. This CDR3 is built from 13 residues. V dropped 5 bases and J dropped 0; count of bases not matched to a gene: 3.

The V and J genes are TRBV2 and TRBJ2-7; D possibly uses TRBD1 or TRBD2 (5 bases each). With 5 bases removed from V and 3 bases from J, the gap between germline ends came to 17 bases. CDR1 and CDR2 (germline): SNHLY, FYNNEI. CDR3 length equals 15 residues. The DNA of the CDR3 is TGTGCCAGCAGTATCGGGACGGGGAATTTCTACGAGCAGTACTTC. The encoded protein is CASSIGTGNFYEQYF.

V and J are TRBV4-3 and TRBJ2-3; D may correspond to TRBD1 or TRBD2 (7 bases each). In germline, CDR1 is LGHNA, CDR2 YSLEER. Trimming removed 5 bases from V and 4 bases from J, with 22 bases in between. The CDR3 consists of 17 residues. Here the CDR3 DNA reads TGCGCCAGCAGCGGAGGGGGCGGGGGCCTTCTAGCAGATACGCAGTATTTT. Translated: CASSGGGGGLLADTQYF.

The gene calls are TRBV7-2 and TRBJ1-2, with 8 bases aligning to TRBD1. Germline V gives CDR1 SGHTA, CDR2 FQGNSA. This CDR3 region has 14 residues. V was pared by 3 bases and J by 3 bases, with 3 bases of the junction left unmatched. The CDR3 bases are TGTGCCAGCAGCTTGGACAGGGTGGACTATGGCTACACCTTC. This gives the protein CASSLDRVDYGYTF.

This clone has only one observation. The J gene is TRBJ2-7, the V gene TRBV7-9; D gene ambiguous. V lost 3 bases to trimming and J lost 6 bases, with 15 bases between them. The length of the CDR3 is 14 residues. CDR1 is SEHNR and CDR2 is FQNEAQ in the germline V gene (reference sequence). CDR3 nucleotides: TGTGCCAGCAGCTTCCCCTCAACACCCCGCGAGCAGTACTTC. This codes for CASSFPSTPREQYF. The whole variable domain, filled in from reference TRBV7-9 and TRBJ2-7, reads DTGVSQNPRHKITKRGQNVTFRCDPISEHNRLYWYRQTLGQGPEFLTYFQNEAQLEKSRLLSDRFSAERPKGSFSTLEIQRTEQGDSAMYLCASSFPSTPREQYFGPGTRLTVT.

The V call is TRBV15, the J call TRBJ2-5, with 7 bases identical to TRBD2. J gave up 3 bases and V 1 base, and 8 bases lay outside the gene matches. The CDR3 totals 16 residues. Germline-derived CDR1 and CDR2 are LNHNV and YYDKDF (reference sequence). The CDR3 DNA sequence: TGTGCCACCAGCAGAGCGGCTAGCGGCCCCAAAGAGACCCAGTACTTC. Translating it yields CATSRAASGPKETQYF.

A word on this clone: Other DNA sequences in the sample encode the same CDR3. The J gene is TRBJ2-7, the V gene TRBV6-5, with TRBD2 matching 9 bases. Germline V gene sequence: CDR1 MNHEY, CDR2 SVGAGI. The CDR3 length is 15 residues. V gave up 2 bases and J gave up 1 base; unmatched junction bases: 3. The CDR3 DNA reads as TGTGCCAGCAGTTACCTGGCGGGAGGGTCCTACGAGCAGTACTTC. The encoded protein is CASSYLAGGSYEQYF.

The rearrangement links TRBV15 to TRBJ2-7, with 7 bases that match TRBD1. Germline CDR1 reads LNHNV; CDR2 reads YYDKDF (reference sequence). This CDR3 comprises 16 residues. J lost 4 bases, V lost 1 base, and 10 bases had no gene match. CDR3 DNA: TGTGCCACCAGCAGAGGATTCTTGGACAGGAGGTACGAGCAGTACTTC. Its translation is CATSRGFLDRRYEQYF.